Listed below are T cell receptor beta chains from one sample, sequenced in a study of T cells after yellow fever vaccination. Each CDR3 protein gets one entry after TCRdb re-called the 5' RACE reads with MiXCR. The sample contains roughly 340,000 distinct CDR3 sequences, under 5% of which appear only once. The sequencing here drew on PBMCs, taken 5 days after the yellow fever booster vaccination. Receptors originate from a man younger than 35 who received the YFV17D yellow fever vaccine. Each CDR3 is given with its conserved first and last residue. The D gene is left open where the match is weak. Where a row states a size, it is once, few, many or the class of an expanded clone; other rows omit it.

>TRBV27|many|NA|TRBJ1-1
CASRTGESKAFF
TGTGCCAGCAGGACGGGGGAAAGTAAGGCTTTCTTT
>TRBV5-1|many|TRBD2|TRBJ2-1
CASSLGHALAGGNEQFF
TGCGCCAGCAGCTTGGGCCATGCCCTAGCGGGGGGCAATGAGCAGTTCTTC
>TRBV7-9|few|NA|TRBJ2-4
CASSPRQTLAKNIQYF
TGTGCCAGCAGCCCAAGACAGACCCTAGCCAAAAACATTCAGTACTTC
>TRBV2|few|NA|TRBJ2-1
CASSVMNEQFF
TGTGCCAGCAGTGTAATGAATGAGCAGTTCTTC
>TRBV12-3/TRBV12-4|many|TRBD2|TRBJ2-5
CASSRTSGETQYF
TGTGCCAGCAGTCGGACTAGCGGAGAGACCCAGTACTTC
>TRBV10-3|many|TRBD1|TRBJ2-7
CAIADRGKSDEQYF
TGTGCCATCGCAGACAGGGGGAAGTCGGACGAGCAGTACTTC
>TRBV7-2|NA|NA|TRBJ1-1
CASKGRGEGQAFF
TGTGCCAGCAAAGGGAGAGGGGAGGGGCAAGCTTTCTTT
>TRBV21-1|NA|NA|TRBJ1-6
CASSTTCRVQSPLHF
TGTGCCAGCAGCACAACCTGCAGGGTACAATCACCCCTCCACTTT
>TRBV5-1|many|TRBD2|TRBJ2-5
CASAEASGEETQYF
TGCGCCAGCGCGGAGGCTAGCGGGGAGGAGACCCAGTACTTC
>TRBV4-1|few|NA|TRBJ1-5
CASSQGVRSGGNQPQHF
TGCGCCAGCAGCCAAGGGGTACGCTCAGGAGGCAATCAGCCCCAGCATTTT
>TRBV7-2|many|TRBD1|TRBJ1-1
CASSRPGTGKEAFF
TGTGCCAGCAGTCGACCCGGGACAGGAAAAGAAGCTTTCTTT
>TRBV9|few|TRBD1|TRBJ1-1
CASSAQGAGVSEAFF
TGTGCCAGCAGCGCTCAGGGGGCTGGAGTCTCCGAAGCTTTCTTT
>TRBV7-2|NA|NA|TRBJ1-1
CASSPTGAMAFF
TGTGCCAGCAGCCCCACGGGGGCGATGGCTTTCTTT
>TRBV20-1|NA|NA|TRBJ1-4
CSARDPGGPGEKLFF
TGCAGTGCTAGAGATCCGGGAGGGCCCGGTGAAAAACTGTTTTTT
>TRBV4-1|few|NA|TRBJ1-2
CASSQTEASYGYTF
TGCGCCAGCAGCCAGACTGAGGCCTCTTATGGCTACACCTTC
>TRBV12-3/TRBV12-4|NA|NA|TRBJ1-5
CASGRDLSNQPQHF
TGTGCCAGCGGCAGGGACTTAAGCAATCAGCCCCAGCATTTT
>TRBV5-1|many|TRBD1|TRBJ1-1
CASSPWTGGLNTEAFF
TGCGCCAGCAGCCCGTGGACAGGGGGCTTGAACACTGAAGCTTTCTTT
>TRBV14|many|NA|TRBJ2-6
CASKVSGANVLTF
TGTGCCAGCAAGGTCTCTGGGGCCAACGTCCTGACTTTC
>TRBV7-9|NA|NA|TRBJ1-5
CASSLAGTGTFPQHF
TGTGCCAGCAGCTTAGCGGGCACAGGGACCTTTCCCCAGCATTTT
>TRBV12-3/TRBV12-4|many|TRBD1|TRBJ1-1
CASSNFLQGIHTEAFF
TGTGCCAGCAGCAACTTCCTACAGGGGATACACACTGAAGCTTTCTTT
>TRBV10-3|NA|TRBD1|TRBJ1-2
CAITKTGGVEYGYTF
TGTGCCATCACCAAGACAGGGGGCGTGGAATATGGCTACACCTTC
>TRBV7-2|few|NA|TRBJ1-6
CASSREPIPNSPLHF
TGTGCCAGCAGCCGAGAGCCGATACCTAATTCACCCCTCCACTTT
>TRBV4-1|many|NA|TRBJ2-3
CASSLHGEDTQYF
TGCGCCAGCAGTCTGCACGGGGAAGATACGCAGTATTTT
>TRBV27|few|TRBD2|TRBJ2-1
CASRPTSGGPWDEQFF
TGTGCCAGCAGACCAACTAGCGGGGGCCCGTGGGATGAGCAGTTCTTC
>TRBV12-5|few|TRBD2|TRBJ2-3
CASGLVIGGASADTQYF
TGTGCTAGTGGTTTGGTGATCGGGGGGGCTTCGGCAGATACGCAGTATTTT
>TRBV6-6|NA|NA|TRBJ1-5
CASRSTALGSAQHF
TGTGCCAGCAGATCGACAGCTTTAGGATCAGCCCAGCATTTT
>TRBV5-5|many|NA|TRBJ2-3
CASSLAAGVNAQYF
TGTGCCAGCAGCTTGGCGGCAGGCGTGAATGCGCAGTATTTT
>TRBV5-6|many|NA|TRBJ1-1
CASSLVRGIAYSNTEAFF
TGTGCCAGCAGCTTGGTAAGGGGAATAGCCTACTCGAACACTGAAGCTTTCTTT
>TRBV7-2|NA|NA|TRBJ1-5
CASSSGYDQPQHF
TGTGCCAGCAGCTCGGGATATGATCAGCCCCAGCATTTT
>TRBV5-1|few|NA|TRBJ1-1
CASSSRHSEAFF
TGCGCCAGCAGCTCAAGACACTCTGAAGCTTTCTTT
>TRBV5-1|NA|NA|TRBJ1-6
CASSEPNSPLHF
TGCGCCAGCAGCGAACCCAATTCACCCCTCCACTTT
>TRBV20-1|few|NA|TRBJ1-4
CSARGAGTPGEKLFF
TGCAGTGCTAGGGGAGCCGGGACCCCTGGTGAAAAACTGTTTTTT
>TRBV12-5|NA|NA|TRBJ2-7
CASGRDTYEQYF
TGTGCTAGTGGGCGGGACACCTACGAGCAGTACTTC
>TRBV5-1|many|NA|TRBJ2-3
CASSLAANTDTQYF
TGCGCCAGCAGCTTGGCCGCTAACACAGATACGCAGTATTTT
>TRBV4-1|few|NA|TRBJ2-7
CASSQDSAETYEQYF
TGCGCCAGCAGCCAAGATTCGGCGGAGACCTACGAGCAGTACTTC
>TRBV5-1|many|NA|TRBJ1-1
CASSLLVGNTEAFF
TGCGCCAGCAGCCTCCTCGTGGGAAACACTGAAGCTTTCTTT
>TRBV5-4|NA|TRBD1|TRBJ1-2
CASSWDRVTNYGYTF
TGTGCCAGCAGCTGGGACAGGGTAACTAACTATGGCTACACCTTC
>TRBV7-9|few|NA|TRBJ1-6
CASSTINSPLHF
TGTGCCAGCAGCACAATAAATTCACCCCTCCACTTT
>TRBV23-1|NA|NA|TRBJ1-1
CASIPQGPTRHTEAFF
TGCGCCAGCATCCCGCAGGGTCCTACTCGCCACACTGAAGCTTTCTTT
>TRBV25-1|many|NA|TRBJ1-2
CASSELGSYGYTF
TGTGCCAGCAGTGAGTTAGGCAGCTATGGCTACACCTTC
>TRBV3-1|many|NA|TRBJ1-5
CASSQGGGDQPQHF
TGTGCCAGCAGCCAGGGGGGGGGCGATCAGCCCCAGCATTTT
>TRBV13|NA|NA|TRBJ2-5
CASSGERRTETQYF
TGTGCCAGCAGCGGCGAGCGGAGAACGGAGACCCAGTACTTC
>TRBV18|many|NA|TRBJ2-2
CASSPAPRKLTKTITGELFF
TGTGCCAGCTCACCCGCCCCCAGAAAACTAACTAAGACAATTACCGGGGAGCTGTTTTTT